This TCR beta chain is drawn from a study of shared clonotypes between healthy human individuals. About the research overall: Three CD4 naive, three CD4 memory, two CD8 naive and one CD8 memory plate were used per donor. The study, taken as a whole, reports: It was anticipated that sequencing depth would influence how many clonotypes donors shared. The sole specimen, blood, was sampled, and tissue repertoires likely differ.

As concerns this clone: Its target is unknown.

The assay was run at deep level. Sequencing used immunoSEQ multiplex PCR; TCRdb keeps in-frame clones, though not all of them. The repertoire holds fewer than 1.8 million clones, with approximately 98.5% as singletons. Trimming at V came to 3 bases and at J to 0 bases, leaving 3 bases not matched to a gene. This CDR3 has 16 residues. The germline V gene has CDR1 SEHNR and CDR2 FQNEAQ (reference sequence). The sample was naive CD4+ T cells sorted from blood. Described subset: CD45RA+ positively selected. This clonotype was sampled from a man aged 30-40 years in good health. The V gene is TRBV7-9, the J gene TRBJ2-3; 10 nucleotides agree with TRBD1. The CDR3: CASSFDRGPSTDTQYF. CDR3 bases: TGTGCCAGCAGCTTCGACAGGGGGCCTAGCACAGATACGCAGTATTTT.